A selection of T cell receptor beta chains follows, all from one sample in a study of blood T cell repertoires in COVID-19. Using immunoSEQ multiplex PCR, the repertoire was profiled, and TCRdb retains in-frame clones only, with some absent. This table holds some 400,000 clones, around 87% found once. Material for sequencing was peripheral blood. The source of these receptors is a woman under 40 with COVID-19, enrolled during active disease. The CDR3 runs from the conserved cysteine through the conserved F or W.

CDR3 length	V gene	CDR3 protein
16	TRBV19	CASSPQTSGLYNEQFF
14	TRBV19	CASNRNREVYGYTF
16	TRBV30	CAWSAAGTGRGQPQHF
14	TRBV9	CASSATSGSQTQYF
14	TRBV5-1	CASSMTRTNTEAFF
16	TRBV7-2	CASSLGGTGPNYGYTF
15	TRBV24-1	CATSGPGSSGNTIYF
13	TRBV5-6	CASSLRRVGKLFF
13	TRBV25-1	CASSRSFNSPLHF
15	TRBV9	CASSGQGISGNTIYF
14	TRBV3-1/TRBV3-2	CASSQGYRSYGYTF
13	TRBV7-9	CASSRDSSYEQYF
15	TRBV7-9	CASSSDRGSLYEQYF
16	TRBV14	CASSQDLRFPFYEQYF
13	TRBV30	CAWSGSGVQPQHF
15	TRBV19	CASSIGRVPNNEQFF
14	TRBV4-1	CASSQETGVYEQYF
13	TRBV19	CASSIDIGDPLHF
14	TRBV28	CASSLSGAIQPQHF
15	TRBV19	CASSILGQGNQPQHF
13	TRBV23-1	CASRGTVQDEQYF
14	TRBV30	CAWSVYNSGNTIYF
13	TRBV7-2	CASSLEGDTEAFF
12	TRBV24-1	CATSLGEETQYF
15	TRBV27	CASRSTGTLNTEAFF
13	TRBV29-1	CSVEGRVTDGYTF
14	TRBV5-1	CASSVGPGRYEQYF
17	TRBV19	CASSIDPLLDRDYGYTF
17	TRBV9	CASSVVGLAGGTETQYF
14	TRBV5-1	CASSRDRGNSPLHF
15	TRBV19	CASSRRGQGNTEAFF
11	TRBV25-1	CASKGVGEQYF
14	TRBV10-1	CASSEFGMNTEAFF
15	TRBV7-6	CASSLSGSSRNEQFF